One and the same sample provided the 16 T cell receptor beta chains below, sequenced in a study of PD-1 blockade in classical Hodgkin lymphoma. Noted time point: cycle 4 day 1 (C4D1), after more than five weeks of nivolumab. The patients all showed relapse after autologous stem cell transplantation, while their brentuximab vedotin exposure varied. TCRdb's copy holds only in-frame clones and misses some; the assay was immunoSEQ multiplex PCR. The table has over 60,000 clones, more than 80% seen once; the top ten hold roughly 8%. The material was peripheral blood mononuclear cells (PBMCs), obtained before the fourth cycle of nivolumab. All receptors come from a human donor with classical Hodgkin lymphoma.

This clone was recorded a few times. V usage is TRBV5-8 and J usage is TRBJ1-3, with D hard to call. The length of the CDR3 is 10 residues. Per the germline V gene, CDR1 is SGHTS and CDR2 is YDEGEE. V was pared by 2 bases and J by 11 bases, with 5 bases between. This CDR3 reads CASSFGAIYF. The DNA of the CDR3 is TGTGCCAGCAGCTTCGGCGCCATATATTTT.

The chain recombines TRBV7-2 with TRBJ1-1; tentatively, D is TRBD1 (5 bases). Germline V gene sequence: CDR1 SGHTA, CDR2 FQGNSA. The CDR3 sequence is 14 residues long. Trimming left V 5 bases short and J 4 bases short, with 14 bases between. The CDR3 region has the DNA TGTGCCAGCAGCCCGGCTCAGGGTTTCACTGAAGCTTTCTTT. Amino acids: CASSPAQGFTEAFF. The whole variable domain, filled in from reference TRBV7-2 and TRBJ1-1, reads GAGVSQSPSNKVTEKGKDVELRCDPISGHTALYWYRQSLGQGLEFLIYFQGNSAPDKSGLPSDRFSAERTGGSVSTLTIQRTQQEDSAVYLCASSPAQGFTEAFFGQGTRLTVV.

V gene TRBV4-2 combines with J gene TRBJ1-1; D is uncertain. The CDR3 is made up of 15 amino acids. Germline-derived CDR1 and CDR2 are LGHNA and YNFKEQ. V gave up 2 bases and J gave up 1 base, with 11 bases separating them. This chain's CDR3 is CASSQSAGTNTEAFF. The CDR3 DNA follows: TGTGCCAGCAGCCAATCCGCGGGCACGAACACTGAAGCTTTCTTT.

This clone was recorded only once. This chain links TRBV18 with TRBJ1-1; no clear D gene. V lost 3 bases, J lost 4 bases, and 9 bases lay in between. Germline CDR1 KGHSH, CDR2 LQKENI. The CDR3 contains 13 residues. CDR3 in amino acids: CASSPAKGTEAFF. CDR3 bases: TGTGCCAGCTCACCCGCAAAGGGCACTGAAGCTTTCTTT.

This clone has more than one count but fewer than ten. This chain joins TRBV7-2 and TRBJ2-7, with TRBD2 identical over 8 bases. Germline CDR1 SGHTA, CDR2 FQGNSA. Trimming took 3 bases from V and 3 from J; bases not matched to a gene: 10. The CDR3 totals 16 residues. The CDR3 loop reads CASSFSLGGGYYEQYF. The CDR3 region has the DNA TGTGCCAGCAGCTTTTCCCTCGGGGGGGGATACTACGAGCAGTACTTC. Filled out from reference TRBV7-2 and TRBJ2-7, the complete variable domain reads GAGVSQSPSNKVTEKGKDVELRCDPISGHTALYWYRQSLGQGLEFLIYFQGNSAPDKSGLPSDRFSAERTGGSVSTLTIQRTQQEDSAVYLCASSFSLGGGYYEQYFGPGTRLTVT.

J is TRBJ1-6 and V is TRBV2; D is unresolved. The CDR3 extends over 15 amino acids. Trimming shortened V by 9 bases and J by 2 bases, and 14 bases separated the two germline ends. Germline V gene lookup returns CDR1 SNHLY and CDR2 FYNNEI. The CDR3 sequence: CASFQSAAYNSPLHF. The CDR3 region has the DNA TGTGCCAGTTTTCAGAGCGCAGCCTATAATTCACCCCTCCACTTT.

The V and J genes are TRBV5-1 and TRBJ2-2; D call uncertain. The germline CDR1 and CDR2 sequences are SGHRS and YFSETQ. V lost 4 bases and J 3 bases, leaving 7 bases between the germline ends. The CDR3 has 13 amino acids. This CDR3 is CASSRTDTGELFF. The CDR3, as DNA: TGCGCCAGCAGCCGAACCGACACCGGGGAGCTGTTTTTT.

As DNA, the CDR3 is TGCGCCAGCAGCTGGAGACAGAAGAACACTGAAGCTTTCTTT. Amino acids: CASSWRQKNTEAFF. The chain joins TRBV5-1 to TRBJ1-1, with D perhaps TRBD1 (5 bases). Trimming removed 3 bases from V and 1 base from J, with 10 bases in between. Germline V gene lookup returns CDR1 SGHRS and CDR2 YFSETQ. This CDR3 is built from 14 residues.

This sequence joins TRBV9 and TRBJ2-2; 7 nucleotides line up with TRBD1. CDR1 is SGDLS and CDR2 is YYNGEE in the germline V gene. The CDR3 is 16 amino acids. The J segment lost 4 bases and the V segment lost 0 bases, leaving 6 bases of the junction unmatched. CDR3 in DNA: TGTGCCAGCAGCGTAGCTACAGGGGCCTCCACCGGGGAGCTGTTTTTT. Protein: CASSVATGASTGELFF.

The chain recombines TRBV6-1 with TRBJ1-5; 8 nucleotides line up with TRBD1. Trimming took 2 bases from V and 7 from J; bases not matched to a gene: 7. This CDR3 is 15 amino acids long. From germline, CDR1 is MNHNS and CDR2 SASEGT. DNA for the CDR3: TGTGCCAGCAGTGAAAACAGGGGGGTAGGGCAGCCCCAGCATTTT. It encodes CASSENRGVGQPQHF.

V gene TRBV2 combines with J gene TRBJ1-5; D gene ambiguous. V was pared by 1 base and J by 2 bases, with 18 bases between. This CDR3 comprises 18 residues. Germline V gives CDR1 SNHLY, CDR2 FYNNEI. The DNA for the CDR3 is TGTGCCAGCAGTGAAGGACCGCCGCCGTGGGGTGGCAATCAGCCCCAGCATTTT. Translated, it gives CASSEGPPPWGGNQPQHF.

The chain combines TRBV9 with TRBJ2-5; 9 bases fit TRBD1. Germline CDR1 reads SGDLS; CDR2 reads YYNGEE. The CDR3 spans 16 residues. The V gene end was trimmed by 2 bases and the J gene end by 3 bases; junction bases not matched to a gene: 8. The CDR3 bases are TGTGCCAGCAGCGTTGGGACAGGGTGGGGGGAAGAGACCCAGTACTTC. It encodes CASSVGTGWGEETQYF.

The chain combines TRBV6-6 with TRBJ2-1; TRBD1 might be the D (5 bases). The CDR3 covers 11 residues. Germline V gene sequence: CDR1 MNHNY, CDR2 SVGAGI (reference sequence). V was trimmed by 5 bases and J by 7 bases, leaving 6 bases between them. Here the CDR3 reads CASSGQNEQFF. The CDR3 nucleotides are TGTGCCAGCAGTGGACAAAATGAGCAGTTCTTC.

The chain has TRBV27 and TRBJ2-7; 9 bases map to TRBD2. Trimming took 4 bases from V and 3 from J; bases not matched to a gene: 4. The length of the CDR3 is 14 residues. In germline, CDR1 is MNHEY, CDR2 SMNVEV (reference sequence). This CDR3 reads CASSWGAGGYEQYF. The CDR3 DNA reads TGTGCCAGCAGTTGGGGAGCGGGAGGCTACGAGCAGTACTTC.

The V gene is TRBV7-7, the J gene TRBJ2-2; 9 bases are a match to TRBD1. CDR1 and CDR2 (germline): SSHAT, FNYEAQ (reference sequence). V dropped 5 bases and J dropped 5; count of bases not matched to a gene: 9. This CDR3 region has 16 residues. The CDR3 DNA follows: TGTGCCAGCAGCCCGAGGACAGGGGTCGTTACCGGGGAGCTGTTTTTT. Translation gives CASSPRTGVVTGELFF.

The chain has TRBV7-2 and TRBJ1-3; TRBD1 matches at 9 bases. V was clipped by 6 bases and J by 3 bases; unmatched bases: 6. Germline V gives CDR1 SGHTA, CDR2 FQGNSA. The CDR3 has 15 residues. CDR3: CASRGGTGIGNTIYF. The CDR3 bases are TGTGCCAGCAGAGGCGGGACAGGGATTGGAAACACCATATATTTT.